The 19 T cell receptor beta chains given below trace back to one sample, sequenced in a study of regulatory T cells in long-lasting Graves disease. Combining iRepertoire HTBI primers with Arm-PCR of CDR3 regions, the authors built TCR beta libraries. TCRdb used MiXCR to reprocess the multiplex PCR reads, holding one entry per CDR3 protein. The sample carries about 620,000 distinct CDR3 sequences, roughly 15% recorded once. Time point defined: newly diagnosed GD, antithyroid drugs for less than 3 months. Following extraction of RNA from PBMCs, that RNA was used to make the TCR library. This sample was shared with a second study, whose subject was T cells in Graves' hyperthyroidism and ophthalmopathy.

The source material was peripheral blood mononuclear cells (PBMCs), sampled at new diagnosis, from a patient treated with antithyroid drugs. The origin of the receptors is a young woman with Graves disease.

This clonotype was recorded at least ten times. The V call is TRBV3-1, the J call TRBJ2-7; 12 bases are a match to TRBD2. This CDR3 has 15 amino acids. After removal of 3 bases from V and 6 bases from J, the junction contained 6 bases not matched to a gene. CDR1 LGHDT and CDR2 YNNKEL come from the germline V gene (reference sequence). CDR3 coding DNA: TGTGCCAGCAGCCAGACTAGCGGGGGAAAGCGCGAGCAGTACTTC. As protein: CASSQTSGGKREQYF.

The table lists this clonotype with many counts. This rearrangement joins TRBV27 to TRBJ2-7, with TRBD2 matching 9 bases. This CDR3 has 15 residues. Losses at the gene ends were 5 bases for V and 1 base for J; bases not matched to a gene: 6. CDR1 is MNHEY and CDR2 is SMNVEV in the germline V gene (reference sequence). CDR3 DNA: TGTGCCAGCAGTCGTAGCGGGAGAATGTCCTACGAGCAGTACTTC. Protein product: CASSRSGRMSYEQYF.

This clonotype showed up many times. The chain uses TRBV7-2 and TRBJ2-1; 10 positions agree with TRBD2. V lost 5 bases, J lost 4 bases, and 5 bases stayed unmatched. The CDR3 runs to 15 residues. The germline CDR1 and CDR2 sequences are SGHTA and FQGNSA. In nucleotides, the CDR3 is TGTGCCAGCAGCCCCACTAGCGGGACGTACAATGAGCAGTTCTTC. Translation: CASSPTSGTYNEQFF. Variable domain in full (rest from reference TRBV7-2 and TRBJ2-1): GAGVSQSPSNKVTEKGKDVELRCDPISGHTALYWYRQSLGQGLEFLIYFQGNSAPDKSGLPSDRFSAERTGGSVSTLTIQRTQQEDSAVYLCASSPTSGTYNEQFFGPGTRLTVL.

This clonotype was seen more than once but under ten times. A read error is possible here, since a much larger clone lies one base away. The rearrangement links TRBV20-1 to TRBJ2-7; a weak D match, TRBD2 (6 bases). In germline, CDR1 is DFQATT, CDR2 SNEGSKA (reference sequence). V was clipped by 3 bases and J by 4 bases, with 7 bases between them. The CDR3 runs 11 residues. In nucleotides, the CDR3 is TGCAGTGCTAGTGGGGGGTACGAGCAGTACTTC. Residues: CSASGGYEQYF.

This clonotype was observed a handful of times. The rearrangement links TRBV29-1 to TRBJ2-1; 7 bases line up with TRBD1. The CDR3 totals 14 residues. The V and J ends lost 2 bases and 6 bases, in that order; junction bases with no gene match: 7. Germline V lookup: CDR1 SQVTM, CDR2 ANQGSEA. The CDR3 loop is CSVEFGRGLNEQFF. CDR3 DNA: TGCAGCGTTGAATTCGGTAGGGGGCTCAATGAGCAGTTCTTC.

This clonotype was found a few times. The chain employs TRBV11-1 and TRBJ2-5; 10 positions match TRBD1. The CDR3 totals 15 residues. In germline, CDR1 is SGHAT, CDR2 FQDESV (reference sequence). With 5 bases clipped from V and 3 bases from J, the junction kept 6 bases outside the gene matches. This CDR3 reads CASSPRQGAEETQYF. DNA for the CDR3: TGTGCCAGCAGCCCAAGACAGGGGGCCGAAGAGACCCAGTACTTC.

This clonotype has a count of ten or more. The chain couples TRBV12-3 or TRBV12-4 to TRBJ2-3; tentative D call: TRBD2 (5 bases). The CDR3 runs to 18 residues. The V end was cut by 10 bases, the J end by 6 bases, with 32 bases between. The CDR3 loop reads CAIQTMKDPTVLGDTQYF. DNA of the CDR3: TGTGCCATCCAGACTATGAAGGACCCCACGGTTTTAGGTGATACGCAGTATTTT.

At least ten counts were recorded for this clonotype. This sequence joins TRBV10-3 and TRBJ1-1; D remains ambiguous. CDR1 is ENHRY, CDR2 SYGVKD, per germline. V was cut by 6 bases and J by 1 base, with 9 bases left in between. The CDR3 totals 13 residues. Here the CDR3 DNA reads TGTGCCATCAGAGCGGGAGAGAACACTGAAGCTTTCTTT. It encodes CAIRAGENTEAFF.

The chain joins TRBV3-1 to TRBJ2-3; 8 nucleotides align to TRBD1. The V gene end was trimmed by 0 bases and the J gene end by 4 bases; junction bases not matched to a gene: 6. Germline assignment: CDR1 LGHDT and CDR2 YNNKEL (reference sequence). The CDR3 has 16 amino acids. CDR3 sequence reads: CASSQEGQANPDTQYF. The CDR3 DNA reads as TGTGCCAGCAGCCAAGAGGGACAGGCGAACCCAGATACGCAGTATTTT.

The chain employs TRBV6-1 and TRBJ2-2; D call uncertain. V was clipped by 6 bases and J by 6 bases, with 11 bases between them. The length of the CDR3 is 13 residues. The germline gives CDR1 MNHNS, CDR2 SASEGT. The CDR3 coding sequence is TGTGCCAGCAGCGAGGCCAACGCCGGGGAGCTGTTTTTT. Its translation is CASSEANAGELFF.

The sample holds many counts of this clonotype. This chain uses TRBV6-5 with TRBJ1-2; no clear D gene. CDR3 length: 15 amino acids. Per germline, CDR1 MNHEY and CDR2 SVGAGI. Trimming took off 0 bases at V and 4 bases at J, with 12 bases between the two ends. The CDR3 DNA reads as TGTGCCAGCAGTTACTCGGGAGGGTTACGCTATGGCTACACCTTC. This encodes CASSYSGGLRYGYTF.

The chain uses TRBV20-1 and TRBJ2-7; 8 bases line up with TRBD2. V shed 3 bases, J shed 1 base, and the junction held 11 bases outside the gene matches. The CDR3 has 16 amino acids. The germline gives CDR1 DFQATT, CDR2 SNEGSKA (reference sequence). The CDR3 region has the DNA TGCAGTGCTAGTGTATTCCGGGAGGGCCTGTCCTACGAGCAGTACTTC. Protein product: CSASVFREGLSYEQYF.

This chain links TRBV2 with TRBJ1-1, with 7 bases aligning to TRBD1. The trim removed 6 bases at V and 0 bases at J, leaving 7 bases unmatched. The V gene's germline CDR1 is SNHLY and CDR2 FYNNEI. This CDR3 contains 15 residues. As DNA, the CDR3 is TGTGCCAGCAGACTGGGACAGCCCATGAACACTGAAGCTTTCTTT. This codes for CASRLGQPMNTEAFF.

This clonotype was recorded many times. The CDR3 DNA follows: TGTGCCAGCAGTTCACGGGGGGGACTGAACAATCAGCCCCAGCATTTT. Translated: CASSSRGGLNNQPQHF. The chain uses TRBV6-5 and TRBJ1-5; possible D gene TRBD1, 5 bases. From germline, CDR1 is MNHEY and CDR2 SVGAGI. V was trimmed by 4 bases and J by 3 bases, leaving 16 bases between them. This CDR3 contains 16 residues.

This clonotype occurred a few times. The CDR3: CASSVSSSLNTEAFF. In DNA, the CDR3 is TGTGCCAGCAGCGTTTCTTCCTCTCTTAACACTGAAGCTTTCTTT. The chain recombines TRBV9 with TRBJ1-1; no clear D gene. The length of the CDR3 is 15 residues. Trimming cost V 2 bases and J 2 bases, with 13 bases left between them. CDR1 and CDR2 from the germline V gene are SGDLS and YYNGEE.

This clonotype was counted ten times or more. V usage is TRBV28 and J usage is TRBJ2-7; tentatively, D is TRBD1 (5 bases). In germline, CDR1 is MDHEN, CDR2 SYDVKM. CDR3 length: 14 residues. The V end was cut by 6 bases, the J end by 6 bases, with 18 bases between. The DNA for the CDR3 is TGTGCCAGCAGATATGGCAGGGCCTTGGCCGAGCAGTACTTC. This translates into CASRYGRALAEQYF.

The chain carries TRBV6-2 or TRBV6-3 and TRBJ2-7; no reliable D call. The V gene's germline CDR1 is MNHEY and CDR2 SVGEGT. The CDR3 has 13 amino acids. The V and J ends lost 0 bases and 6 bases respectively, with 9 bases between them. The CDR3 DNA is TGTGCCAGCAGTTACTCGGTGGGCGCCGAGCAGTACTTC. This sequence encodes CASSYSVGAEQYF.

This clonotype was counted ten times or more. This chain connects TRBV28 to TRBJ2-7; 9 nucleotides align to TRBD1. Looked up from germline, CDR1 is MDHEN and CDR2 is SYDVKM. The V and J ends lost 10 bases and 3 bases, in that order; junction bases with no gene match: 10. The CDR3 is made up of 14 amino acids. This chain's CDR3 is CATGPGQGLYEQYF. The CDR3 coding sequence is TGTGCCACCGGACCGGGACAGGGCCTCTACGAGCAGTACTTC.

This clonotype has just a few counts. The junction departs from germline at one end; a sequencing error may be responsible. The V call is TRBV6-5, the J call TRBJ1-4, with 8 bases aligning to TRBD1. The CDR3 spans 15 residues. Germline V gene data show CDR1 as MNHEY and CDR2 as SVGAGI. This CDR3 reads CASSSSGTGGGELIF. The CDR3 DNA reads TGTGCCAGCAGTTCATCCGGGACAGGCGGAGGGGAACTGATTTTT.